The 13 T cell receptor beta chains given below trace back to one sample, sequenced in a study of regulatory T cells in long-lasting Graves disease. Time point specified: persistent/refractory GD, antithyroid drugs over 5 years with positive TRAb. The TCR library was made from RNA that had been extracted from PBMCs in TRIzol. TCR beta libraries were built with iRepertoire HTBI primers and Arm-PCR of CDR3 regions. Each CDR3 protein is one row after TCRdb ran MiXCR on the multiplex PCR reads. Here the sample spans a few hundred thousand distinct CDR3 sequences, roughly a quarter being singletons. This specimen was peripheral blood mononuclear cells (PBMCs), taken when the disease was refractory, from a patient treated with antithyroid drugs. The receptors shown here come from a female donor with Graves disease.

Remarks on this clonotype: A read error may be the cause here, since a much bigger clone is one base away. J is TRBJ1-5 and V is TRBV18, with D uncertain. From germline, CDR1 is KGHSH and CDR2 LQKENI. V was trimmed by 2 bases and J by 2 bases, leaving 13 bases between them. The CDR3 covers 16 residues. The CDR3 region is CASSPVGKVGNQPQHF. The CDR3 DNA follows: TGTGCCAGCTCACCAGTAGGAAAGGTGGGCAATCAGCCCCAGCATTTT.

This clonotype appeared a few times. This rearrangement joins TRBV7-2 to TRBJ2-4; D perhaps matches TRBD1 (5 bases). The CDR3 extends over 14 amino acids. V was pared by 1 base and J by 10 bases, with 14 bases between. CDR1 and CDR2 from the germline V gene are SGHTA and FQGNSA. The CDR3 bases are TGTGCCAGCAGCTTAGATTCAGGGCCCGGGATTCAGTACTTC. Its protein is CASSLDSGPGIQYF.

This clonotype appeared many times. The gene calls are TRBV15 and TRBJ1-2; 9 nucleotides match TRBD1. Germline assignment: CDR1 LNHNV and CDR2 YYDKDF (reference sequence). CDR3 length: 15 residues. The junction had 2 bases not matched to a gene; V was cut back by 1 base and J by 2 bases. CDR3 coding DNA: TGTGCCACCAGCAGAGTCGGGACAGGGAACTATGGCTACACCTTC. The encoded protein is CATSRVGTGNYGYTF.

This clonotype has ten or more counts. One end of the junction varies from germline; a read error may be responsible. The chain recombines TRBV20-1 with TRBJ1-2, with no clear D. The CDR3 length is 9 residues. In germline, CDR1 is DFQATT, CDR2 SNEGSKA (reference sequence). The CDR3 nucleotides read TGCAGTGCTAATTATGGCTACACCTTC. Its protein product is CSANYGYTF.

CDR3 region: CASSLLRTVGNQPQHF. CDR3 DNA: TGTGCCAGCAGCCTGTTACGGACAGTTGGCAATCAGCCCCAGCATTTT. V and J are TRBV5-8 and TRBJ1-5; D is possibly TRBD1 (6 bases). V shed 4 bases and J shed 2 bases, with 16 bases lying between them. This CDR3 is built from 16 residues. In germline, CDR1 is SGHTS, CDR2 YDEGEE.

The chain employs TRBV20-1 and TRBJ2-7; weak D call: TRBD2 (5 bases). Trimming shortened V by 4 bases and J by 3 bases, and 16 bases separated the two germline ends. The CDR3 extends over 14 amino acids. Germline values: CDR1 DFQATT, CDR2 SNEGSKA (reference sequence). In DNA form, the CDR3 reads TGCAGTGCTAAGCCGGCTAGCAGTATCTACGAGCAGTACTTC. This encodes CSAKPASSIYEQYF.

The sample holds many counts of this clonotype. The CDR3 region is CASSFRGSEKLFF. The CDR3 DNA reads TGTGCCAGCAGCTTTCGAGGGAGTGAAAAACTGTTTTTT. The chain has TRBV7-8 and TRBJ1-4; D gene uncertain. From germline, CDR1 is SGHVS and CDR2 FQNEAQ. V lost 3 bases and J 7 bases, leaving 9 bases between the germline ends. The CDR3 has 13 amino acids.

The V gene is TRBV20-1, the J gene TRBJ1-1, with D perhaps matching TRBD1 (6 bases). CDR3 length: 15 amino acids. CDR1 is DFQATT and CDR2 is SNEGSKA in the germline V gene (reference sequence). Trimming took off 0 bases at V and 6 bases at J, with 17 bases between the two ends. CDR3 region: CSARDRRGRFAEAFF. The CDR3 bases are TGCAGTGCTAGAGATCGCCGGGGGCGTTTCGCTGAAGCTTTCTTT.

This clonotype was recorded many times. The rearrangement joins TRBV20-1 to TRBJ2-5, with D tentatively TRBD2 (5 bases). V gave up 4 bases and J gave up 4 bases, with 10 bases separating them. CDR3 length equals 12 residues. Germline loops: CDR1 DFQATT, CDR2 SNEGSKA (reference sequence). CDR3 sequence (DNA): TGCAGTGCTAAGGACTCCCGAGAGACCCAGTACTTC. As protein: CSAKDSRETQYF.

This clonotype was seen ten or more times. CDR3 sequence reads: CASSTLGAGERGGYTF. CDR3 DNA sequence: TGTGCCAGCAGTACTCTTGGGGCGGGCGAGAGAGGTGGCTACACCTTC. The chain couples TRBV28 to TRBJ1-2, with D possibly being TRBD1 (5 bases). CDR1 is MDHEN, CDR2 SYDVKM, per germline. Trimming shortened V by 5 bases and J by 7 bases, and 23 bases separated the two germline ends. This CDR3 contains 16 residues.

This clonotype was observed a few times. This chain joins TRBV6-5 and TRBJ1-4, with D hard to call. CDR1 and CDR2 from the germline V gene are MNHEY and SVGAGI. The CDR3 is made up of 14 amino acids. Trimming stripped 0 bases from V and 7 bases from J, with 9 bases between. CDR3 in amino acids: CASSYSYSSEKLFF. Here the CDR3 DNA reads TGTGCCAGCAGTTACTCGTACAGCAGTGAAAAACTGTTTTTT.

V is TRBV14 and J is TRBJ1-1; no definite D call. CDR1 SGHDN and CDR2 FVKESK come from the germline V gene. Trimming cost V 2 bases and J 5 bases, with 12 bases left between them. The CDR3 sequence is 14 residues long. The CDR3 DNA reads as TGTGCCAGCAGCCAACTTCAACGGGAGACTGAAGCTTTCTTT. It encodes CASSQLQRETEAFF. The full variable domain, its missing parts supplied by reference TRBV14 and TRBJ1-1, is EAGVTQFPSHSVIEKGQTVTLRCDPISGHDNLYWYRRVMGKEIKFLLHFVKESKQDESGMPNNRFLAERTGGTYSTLKVQPAELEDSGVYFCASSQLQRETEAFFGQGTRLTVV.

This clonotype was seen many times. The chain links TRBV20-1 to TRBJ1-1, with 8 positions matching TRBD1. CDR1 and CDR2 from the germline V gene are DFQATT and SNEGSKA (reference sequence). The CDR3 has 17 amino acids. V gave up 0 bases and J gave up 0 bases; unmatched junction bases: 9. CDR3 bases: TGCAGTGCTAGAGATTTCCCGGGACAGGTGATGAACACTGAAGCTTTCTTT. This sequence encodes CSARDFPGQVMNTEAFF.